A selection of T cell receptor beta chains follows, all from one sample in a study of identical twins. TCRdb re-derived calls from the 5' RACE reads in MiXCR, one entry per CDR3 protein. This sample has 350,000 to 600,000 distinct CDR3 sequences; 14% occur once, and the top ten carry roughly 0.56%. The same data also went into a second study, on yellow fever vaccine responses in identical twins.

Input material: CD4+ T cells sorted from blood. The receptors shown here come from a young woman in good health. Both conserved end residues are part of each CDR3. The D gene is left open where the match is weak. Some rows have no size entry. The others give once, few or many, or a class for an expanded clone.

- | TRBJ2-2 | TRBV3-1 | - | TGTGCCAGCAGCCAAGTCTGGGGCGACCTTGGGAACACCGGGGAGCTGTTTTTT | CASSQVWGDLGNTGELFF
- | TRBJ2-7 | TRBV19 | few | TGTGCCAGTAGTATGCAAAGGGGGAGCTCCTACGAGCAGTACTTC | CASSMQRGSSYEQYF
TRBD1 | TRBJ1-2 | TRBV4-3 | few | TGCGCCAGCAGCCAAGATGGGACAGGGGATGGAGGCTACACCTTC | CASSQDGTGDGGYTF
- | TRBJ2-2 | TRBV7-2 | - | TGTGCCAGCAGCTTCAGCAGCAACACCGGGGAGCTGTTTTTT | CASSFSSNTGELFF
- | TRBJ2-5 | TRBV20-1 | - | TGCAGTGCTAGAGAGGTCGGCAGGGTATACCAAGAGACCCAGTACTTC | CSAREVGRVYQETQYF
TRBD2 | TRBJ2-4 | TRBV3-1 | few | TGTGCCAGCAGCCAAGTCAAAGCGGGGCTAGCCAAAAACATTCAGTACTTC | CASSQVKAGLAKNIQYF
- | TRBJ1-1 | TRBV15 | - | TGTGCCACCAGCACTTGGGGGCTGAAGGGCACTGAAGCTTTCTTT | CATSTWGLKGTEAFF
TRBD1 | TRBJ1-5 | TRBV5-1 | few | TGCGCCAGCAGCCAGACAGGGGGCGGTCAGCCCCAGCATTTT | CASSQTGGGQPQHF
- | TRBJ2-1 | TRBV20-1 | few | TGCAGTGCTAGATGGGGGCAGGGGAAGGCCAATGAGCAGTTCTTC | CSARWGQGKANEQFF
TRBD2 | TRBJ2-1 | TRBV6-2/TRBV6-3 | few | TGTGCCACCTACCCCACTGCGGGGGGCTACAATGAGCAGTTCTTC | CATYPTAGGYNEQFF
- | TRBJ2-3 | TRBV6-1 | few | TGTGCCAGCAGACAATTAAAGTCAGATACGCAGTATTTT | CASRQLKSDTQYF
- | TRBJ1-5 | TRBV6-6 | - | TGTGCCAGCACCGAACAGGGAAATCAGCCCCAGCATTTT | CASTEQGNQPQHF
- | TRBJ2-3 | TRBV20-1 | - | TGCAGTGCTCCCCTAGGAGCAGGAGATACGCAGTATTTT | CSAPLGAGDTQYF
TRBD2 | TRBJ2-3 | TRBV27 | - | TGTGCCAGCACAACGAGACTAGCGACAGAGGGGGGTAGCACAGATACGCAGTATTTT | CASTTRLATEGGSTDTQYF
- | TRBJ2-7 | TRBV5-1 | - | TGCGCCAGCAGTTCCAATCCGGGACAATCCTACGAGCAGTACTTC | CASSSNPGQSYEQYF
TRBD2 | TRBJ2-5 | TRBV6-2/TRBV6-3 | - | TGTGCCAGCAGTCCCAACGGACGACTAGCGGGAGGGCCAATCCAAGAGACCCAGTACTTC | CASSPNGRLAGGPIQETQYF
- | TRBJ2-7 | TRBV20-1 | - | TGCAGTGCTAGCGACTATTCTGAGCAGTACTTC | CSASDYSEQYF
- | TRBJ2-7 | TRBV24-1 | many | TGTGCCACCAGTGATGGGACCCGCGAGCAGTACTTC | CATSDGTREQYF
TRBD1 | TRBJ2-7 | TRBV6-1 | few | TGTGCCAGCAGCCGCACGGACAGGGGCTACGAGCAGTACTTC | CASSRTDRGYEQYF
TRBD1 | TRBJ2-5 | TRBV10-1 | - | TGCGCCAGCAGTGAGAGGGGGACAGGTTTGCAAGAGACCCAGTACTTC | CASSERGTGLQETQYF
- | TRBJ1-5 | TRBV5-1 | few | TGCGCCAGCAGCTTGGACCCGGGCAATCAGCCCCAGCATTTT | CASSLDPGNQPQHF
TRBD1 | TRBJ2-3 | TRBV10-3 | - | TGTGCCATCAGTGAGTACAAGACAGGGTCTAGCACAGATACGCAGTATTTT | CAISEYKTGSSTDTQYF
- | TRBJ2-3 | TRBV9 | - | TGTGCCAGCAGCGAGCAGGTTTACGGTAGCACAGATACGCAGTATTTT | CASSEQVYGSTDTQYF
- | TRBJ2-4 | TRBV7-9 | many | TGTGCCAGCAGCAATAGGGTGGGGCTACTAGCCAAAAACATTCAGTACTTC | CASSNRVGLLAKNIQYF
- | TRBJ2-1 | TRBV3-1 | many | TGTGCCAGCAGCCGCGTACGGACTGAGCAGTTCTTC | CASSRVRTEQFF
TRBD1 | TRBJ1-1 | TRBV5-1 | few | TGCGCCAGCAGCTTGGAAGGGGACAGTAACACTGAAGCTTTCTTT | CASSLEGDSNTEAFF
TRBD2 | TRBJ2-3 | TRBV7-9 | - | TGTGCCAGCAGCTCCGGAACTAGCGGACTCACAGATACGCAGTATTTT | CASSSGTSGLTDTQYF
TRBD2 | TRBJ2-1 | TRBV12-3/TRBV12-4 | - | TGTGCAGCGGGACGAGCACCTGAGCAGTTCTTC | CAAGRAPEQFF
- | TRBJ2-4 | TRBV24-1 | few | TGTGCCACCAGTGATCCGACGGACATTCAGTACTTC | CATSDPTDIQYF